One and the same sample provided the 4 T cell receptor beta chains below, sequenced in a study of regulatory T cells in long-lasting Graves disease. The time point is: newly diagnosed GD, antithyroid drugs for less than 3 months. Scientists built the TCR library using RNA that was extracted from PBMCs. To make TCR beta libraries, researchers used iRepertoire HTBI primers and Arm-PCR of CDR3 regions. TCRdb ran MiXCR on the multiplex PCR reads and lists one entry per CDR3 protein. The table records 540,000 or so distinct CDR3 sequences, approximately 12% of them present only once. The sample also formed part of further work on T cells in Graves' hyperthyroidism and ophthalmopathy.

The sequencing here drew on peripheral blood mononuclear cells (PBMCs), taken at new diagnosis, from a patient treated with antithyroid drugs. Receptors were obtained from a man aged 30 to 39 with Graves disease.

This clonotype showed up many times. CDR3 sequence reads: CASSLMGAGTDTEAFF. The CDR3 bases are TGCGCCAGCAGCTTGATGGGGGCTGGGACGGACACTGAAGCTTTCTTT. This sequence joins TRBV5-1 and TRBJ1-1, with D maybe TRBD1 (6 bases). Germline CDR1 reads SGHRS; CDR2 reads YFSETQ. Between the trimmed V and J ends, which lost 1 base and 3 bases, there was a span of 16 bases. The CDR3 has 16 residues.

This clonotype showed up many times. This chain connects TRBV5-6 to TRBJ1-5; D unclear. In germline, CDR1 is SGHDT, CDR2 YYEEEE. V was clipped by 6 bases and J by 3 bases, with 13 bases between them. The CDR3 length is 14 residues. CDR3 nucleotide sequence: TGTGCCAGCACTCTTCGCACGGTCAATCAGCCCCAGCATTTT. It specifies CASTLRTVNQPQHF. Supplemented by reference TRBV5-6 and TRBJ1-5, the full variable domain reads DAGVTQSPTHLIKTRGQQVTLRCSPKSGHDTVSWYQQALGQGPQFIFQYYEEEERQRGNFPDRFSGHQFPNYSSELNVNALLLGDSALYLCASTLRTVNQPQHFGDGTRLSIL.

This clonotype has a count of ten or more. The chain has TRBV6-1 and TRBJ1-2; TRBD1 might be the D (5 bases). Trimming removed 6 bases from V and 4 bases from J, with 9 bases in between. CDR3 size: 12 residues. Germline V CDR1 and CDR2: MNHNS, SASEGT. The DNA of the CDR3 is TGTGCCAGCAGCCCCGGGACCTATGGCTACACCTTC. Residues: CASSPGTYGYTF.

J is TRBJ1-2 and V is TRBV27, with D maybe TRBD1 (5 bases). Germline V gene sequence: CDR1 MNHEY, CDR2 SMNVEV (reference sequence). The CDR3 runs to 15 residues. V dropped 5 bases and J dropped 0 bases, with 13 bases sitting between them. The CDR3 protein is CASSPLPTANYGYTF. CDR3 nucleotide sequence: TGTGCCAGCAGTCCACTTCCGACAGCTAACTATGGCTACACCTTC.